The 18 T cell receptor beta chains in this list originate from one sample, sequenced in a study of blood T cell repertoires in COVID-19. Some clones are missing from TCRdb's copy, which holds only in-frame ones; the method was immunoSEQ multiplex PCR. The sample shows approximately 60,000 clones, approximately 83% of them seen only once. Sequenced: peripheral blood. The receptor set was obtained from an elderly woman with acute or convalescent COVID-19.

This CDR3 reads CASSLGQAEAFF. CDR3 coding DNA: TGTGCCAGCAGCTTAGGACAGGCTGAAGCTTTCTTT. This chain connects TRBV7-9 to TRBJ1-1, with a weak D call TRBD1 (6 bases). V gave up 1 base and J gave up 6 bases, with 6 bases separating them. Per the germline V gene, CDR1 is SEHNR and CDR2 is FQNEAQ (reference sequence). There are 12 residues in the CDR3.

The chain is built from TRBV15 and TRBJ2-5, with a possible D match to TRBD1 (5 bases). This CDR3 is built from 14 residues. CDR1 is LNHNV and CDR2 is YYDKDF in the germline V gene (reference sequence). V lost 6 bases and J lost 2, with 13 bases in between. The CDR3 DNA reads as TGTGCCACCAGTCCGGCAGGGCAACAAGAGACCCAGTACTTC. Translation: CATSPAGQQETQYF.

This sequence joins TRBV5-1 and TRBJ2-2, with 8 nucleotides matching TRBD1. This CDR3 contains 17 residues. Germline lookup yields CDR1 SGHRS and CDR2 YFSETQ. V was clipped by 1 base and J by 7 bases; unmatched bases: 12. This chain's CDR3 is CASSLTPGQAAVGELFF. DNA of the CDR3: TGCGCCAGCAGCTTGACGCCGGGACAGGCAGCGGTCGGGGAGCTGTTTTTT.

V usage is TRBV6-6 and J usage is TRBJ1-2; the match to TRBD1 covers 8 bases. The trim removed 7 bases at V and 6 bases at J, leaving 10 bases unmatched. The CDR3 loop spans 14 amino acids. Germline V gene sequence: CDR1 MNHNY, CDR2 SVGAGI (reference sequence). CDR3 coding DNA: TGTGCCAGCAACCTAAGACAGGGGTCGGATGGCTACACCTTC. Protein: CASNLRQGSDGYTF.

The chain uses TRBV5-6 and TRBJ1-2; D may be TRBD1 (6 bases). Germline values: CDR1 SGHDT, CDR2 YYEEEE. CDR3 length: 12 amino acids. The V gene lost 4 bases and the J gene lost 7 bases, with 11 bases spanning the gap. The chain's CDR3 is CASSNNRVGYTF. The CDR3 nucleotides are TGTGCCAGCAGCAACAACAGGGTTGGCTACACCTTC.

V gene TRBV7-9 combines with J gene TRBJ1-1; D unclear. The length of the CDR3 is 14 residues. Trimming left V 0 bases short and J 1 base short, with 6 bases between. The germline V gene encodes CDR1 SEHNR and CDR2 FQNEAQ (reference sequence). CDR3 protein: CASSLASGNTEAFF. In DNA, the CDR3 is TGTGCCAGCAGCTTAGCATCCGGGAACACTGAAGCTTTCTTT.

CDR3 sequence reads: CASSYSRTVYGYTF. CDR3 DNA sequence: TGTGCCAGCAGTTACTCGAGAACGGTCTATGGCTACACCTTC. The chain carries TRBV6-5 and TRBJ1-2, with unresolved D. CDR3 length: 14 amino acids. V lost 0 bases and J lost 4, with 9 bases in between. CDR1 is MNHEY and CDR2 is SVGAGI in the germline V gene.

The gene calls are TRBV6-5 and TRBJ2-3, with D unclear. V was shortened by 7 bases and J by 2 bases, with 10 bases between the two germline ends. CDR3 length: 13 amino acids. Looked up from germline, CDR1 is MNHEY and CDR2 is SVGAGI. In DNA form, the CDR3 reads TGTGCCAGCAAAATCGGAGTCACAGATACGCAGTATTTT. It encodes CASKIGVTDTQYF.

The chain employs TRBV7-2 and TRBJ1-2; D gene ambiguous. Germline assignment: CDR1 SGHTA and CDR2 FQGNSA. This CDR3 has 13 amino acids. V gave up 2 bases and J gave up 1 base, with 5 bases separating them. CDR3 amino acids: CASSLFGNYGYTF. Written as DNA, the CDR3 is TGTGCCAGCAGCTTATTCGGTAACTATGGCTACACCTTC. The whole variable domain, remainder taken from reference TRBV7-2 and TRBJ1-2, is GAGVSQSPSNKVTEKGKDVELRCDPISGHTALYWYRQSLGQGLEFLIYFQGNSAPDKSGLPSDRFSAERTGGSVSTLTIQRTQQEDSAVYLCASSLFGNYGYTFGSGTRLTVV.

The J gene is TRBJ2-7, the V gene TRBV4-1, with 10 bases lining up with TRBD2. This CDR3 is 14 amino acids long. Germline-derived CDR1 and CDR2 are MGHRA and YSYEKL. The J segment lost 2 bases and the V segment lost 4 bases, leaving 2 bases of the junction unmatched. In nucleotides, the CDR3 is TGCGCCAGCAGCCTTACTAGCGGGACCTACGAGCAGTACTTC. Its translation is CASSLTSGTYEQYF.

The CDR3 reads CASRNRVMDEQYF. Here the CDR3 DNA reads TGTGCCAGCAGAAACAGGGTGATGGACGAGCAGTACTTC. The chain uses TRBV12-3 or TRBV12-4 and TRBJ2-7; D perhaps matches TRBD1 (6 bases). V was cut by 6 bases and J by 5 bases, with 14 bases left in between. The length of the CDR3 is 13 residues.

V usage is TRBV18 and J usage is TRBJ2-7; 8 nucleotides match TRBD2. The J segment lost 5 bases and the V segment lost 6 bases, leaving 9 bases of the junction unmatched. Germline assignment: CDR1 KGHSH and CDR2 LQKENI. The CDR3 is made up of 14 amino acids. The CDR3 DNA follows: TGTGCCAGCTCGCCAAAAGCGGGAGTAAACGAGCAGTACTTC. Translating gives CASSPKAGVNEQYF.

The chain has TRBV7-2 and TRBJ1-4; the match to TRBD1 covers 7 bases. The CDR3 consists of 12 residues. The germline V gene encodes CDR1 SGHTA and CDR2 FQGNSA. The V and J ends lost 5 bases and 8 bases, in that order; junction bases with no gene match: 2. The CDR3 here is CASSPRGEKLFF. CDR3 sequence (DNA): TGTGCCAGCAGCCCCAGGGGGGAAAAACTGTTTTTT.

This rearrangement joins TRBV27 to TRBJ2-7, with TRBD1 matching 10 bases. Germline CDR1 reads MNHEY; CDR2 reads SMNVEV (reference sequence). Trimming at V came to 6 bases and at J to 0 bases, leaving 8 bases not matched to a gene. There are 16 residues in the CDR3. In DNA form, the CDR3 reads TGTGCCAGCAGGGACAGGGGGGGAGACCTCTCCTACGAGCAGTACTTC. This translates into CASRDRGGDLSYEQYF.

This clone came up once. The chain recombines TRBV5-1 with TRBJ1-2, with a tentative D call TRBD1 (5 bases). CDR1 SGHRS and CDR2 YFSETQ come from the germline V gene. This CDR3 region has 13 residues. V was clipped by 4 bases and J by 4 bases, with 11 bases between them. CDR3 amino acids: CASSPAGGYGYTF. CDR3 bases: TGCGCCAGCAGCCCGGCGGGGGGCTATGGCTACACCTTC. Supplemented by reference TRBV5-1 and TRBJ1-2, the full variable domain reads KAGVTQTPRYLIKTRGQQVTLSCSPISGHRSVSWYQQTPGQGLQFLFEYFSETQRNKGNFPGRFSGRQFSNSRSEMNVSTLELGDSALYLCASSPAGGYGYTFGSGTRLTVV.

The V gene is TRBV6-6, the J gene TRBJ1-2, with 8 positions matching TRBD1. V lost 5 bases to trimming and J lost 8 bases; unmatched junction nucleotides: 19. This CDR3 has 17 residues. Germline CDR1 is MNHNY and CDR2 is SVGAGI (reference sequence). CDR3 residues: CASSRAGTGATRGGYTF. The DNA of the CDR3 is TGTGCCAGCAGTCGTGCCGGGACAGGCGCCACTCGGGGAGGCTACACCTTC.

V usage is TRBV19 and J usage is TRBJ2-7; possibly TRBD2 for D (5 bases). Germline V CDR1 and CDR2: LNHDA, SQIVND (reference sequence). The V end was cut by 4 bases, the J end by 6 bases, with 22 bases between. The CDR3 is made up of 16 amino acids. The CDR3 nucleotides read TGTGCCAGTAGTAGGGTTAAGTCGTTTAATCGGGGCGAGCAGTACTTC. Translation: CASSRVKSFNRGEQYF. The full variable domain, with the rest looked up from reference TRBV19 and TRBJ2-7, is DGGITQSPKYLFRKEGQNVTLSCEQNLNHDAMYWYRQDPGQGLRLIYYSQIVNDFQKGDIAEGYSVSREKKESFPLTVTSAQKNPTAFYLCASSRVKSFNRGEQYFGPGTRLTVT.

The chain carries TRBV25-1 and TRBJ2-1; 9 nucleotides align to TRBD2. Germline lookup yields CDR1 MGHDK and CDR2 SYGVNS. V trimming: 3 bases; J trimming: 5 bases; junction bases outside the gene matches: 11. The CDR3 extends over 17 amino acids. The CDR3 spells CASSDTPRAGGNNEQFF. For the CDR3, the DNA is TGTGCCAGCAGTGACACCCCCCGGGCGGGGGGGAACAATGAGCAGTTCTTC. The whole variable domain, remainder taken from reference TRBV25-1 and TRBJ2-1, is EADIYQTPRYLVIGTGKKITLECSQTMGHDKMYWYQQDPGMELHLIHYSYGVNSTEKGDLSSESTVSRIRTEHFPLTLESARPSHTSQYLCASSDTPRAGGNNEQFFGPGTRLTVL.